A single TCR beta chain is shown here with its context. Its recognized antigen is unknown. No much larger clonotype is one base removed from it; base qualities were not supplied. Patients with autoimmune disease history or receiving systemic immunosuppression were excluded from the trial. Peripheral blood for TCR sequencing was drawn from every dose cohort at baseline, at cycle 4 day 1 and at cycle 7 day 1. The samples were taken from a phase I, first-in-human, multicenter, open-label dose-escalation trial of ivuxolimab. Adults with locally advanced or metastatic melanoma, renal cell, hepatocellular, or head and neck squamous cell carcinoma were enrolled in the trial. CD4+ and CD8+ T cells were sorted separately from peripheral blood before TCR sequencing. This sample was taken from a study of OX40 agonist ivuxolimab in advanced cancers. Regarding the research as a whole: Ivuxolimab was an agonistic, fully human IgG2 monoclonal antibody directed against OX40 (CD134), a costimulatory receptor. Three dose-escalation patients achieved partial responses, one with hepatocellular carcinoma and two with cutaneous melanoma. The dose-escalation cohort was approximately 83% male with a mean age of around 62 years, ranging from roughly 20 to 80. Of the roughly 52 dose-escalation patients, hepatocellular carcinoma was present in some 19, melanoma in roughly 15, renal cell carcinoma in 9 and head and neck cancer in 9. The monotherapy dose-escalation portion (N ≈ 52 patients) of the phase I ivuxolimab trial is reported in the paper. Intravenous ivuxolimab was administered to patients every 2 weeks at six dose levels: 0.01, 0.1, 0.3, 1.5, 3 and 10 mg/kg. Prior anti-PD-1, anti-PD-L1 or anti-CTLA-4 therapy was permitted, and checkpoint inhibitors had been received by approximately 39% of dose-escalation patients. The point of sequencing TCRbeta in the periphery was to test whether ivuxolimab changed TCR sequence diversity and drove clonal T-cell expansion. General study outcomes and caveats: After ivuxolimab, more expanded clones were found on average in CD8+ T cells than in CD4+ T cells. At doses from 0.1 to 3.0 mg/kg, clonal expansion was seen in both CD4+ and CD8+ blood T cells between baseline and week 6. Low levels of normalized T-cell clonal expansion were also seen in some patients who did not respond. Antigen specificity was not determined for the clonally expanded peripheral T cells. In the 0.1-3.0 mg/kg groups, partial responders were among the patients with the lowest normalized peripheral clonal expansion, particularly in CD8+ T cells.

The germline V gene encodes CDR1 SGHTA and CDR2 FQGNSA. V loses 6 bases of germline sequence and J loses 4 bases, and the interval between the two ends is 10 bases. The CDR3, cysteine through phenylalanine, is 12 amino acids long. The entry retains the CDR3 DNA only, 36 bases that are in frame from base 1. Genomic DNA was isolated from the sorted cells so that the TCRbeta CDR3 region could be sequenced. The immunoSEQ Assay was used to sequence the TCRbeta CDR3 regions. TCRdb's version of the immuneACCESS table is confined to in-frame rearrangements and falls short of the full clone set. An unresolved V gene accounts for under half of the shortfall where checked; the remainder is of unknown origin. The sample table lists more than 50,000 clones, approximately 78% of them with a count of one. The biggest ten clones account for about 0.73% of the sample.

This TCR was recovered from an adult with an advanced solid tumor such as melanoma, head and neck, liver or kidney cancer. The material was CD4+ or CD8+ T cells sorted from blood, obtained in a trial of the OX40 agonist ivuxolimab. The chain couples TRBV7-2 to TRBJ2-7; the D gene cannot be named for sure. CDR3 reads: CASSQLTYEQYF. In nucleotide form, the sequence is TGTGCCAGCAGTCAGCTAACGTACGAGCAGTACTTC.